This passage covers 31 T cell receptor beta chains from one sample sequenced in a study of chronic HIV infection and antiretroviral therapy. TCRdb re-derived calls from the 5' RACE reads in MiXCR, one entry per CDR3 protein. Among about 31,000 distinct CDR3 sequences listed, under 9.5% were seen once. Input material: peripheral blood. The source is an adult who had HIV and had not received antiretroviral therapy, or was an uninfected healthy control (not recorded which).

In its sample, this clonotype was seen many times. The chain is built from TRBV15 and TRBJ1-5, with TRBD1 matching over 7 bases. V was pared by 1 base and J by 4 bases, with 1 base of the junction left unmatched. Germline V CDR1 and CDR2: LNHNV, YYDKDF (reference sequence). The CDR3 loop spans 14 amino acids. This CDR3 reads CATSRGQGNQPQHF. CDR3 DNA: TGTGCCACCAGCAGAGGACAGGGTAATCAGCCCCAGCATTTT.

This clonotype appeared many times. The chain links TRBV27 to TRBJ2-7; 7 bases line up with TRBD1. CDR1 is MNHEY and CDR2 is SMNVEV in the germline V gene (reference sequence). V lost 10 bases, J lost 4 bases, and 10 bases stayed unmatched. The CDR3 consists of 13 residues. CDR3 nucleotide sequence: TGTGCCACCCGGGACAGACTCTCTTACGAGCAGTACTTC. This encodes CATRDRLSYEQYF.

This rearrangement joins TRBV10-1 to TRBJ2-6; D gene unclear. V lost 6 bases to trimming and J lost 4 bases, with 13 bases between them. Germline CDR1 is WNHNN and CDR2 is SYGVQD (reference sequence). CDR3 length: 15 residues. The CDR3 sequence: CASSGVASGANVLTF. CDR3 nucleotide sequence: TGCGCCAGCAGCGGTGTCGCCTCCGGGGCCAACGTCCTGACTTTC.

This clonotype was counted at least ten times. V gene TRBV20-1 combines with J gene TRBJ1-5; TRBD1 agrees at 8 bases. The V and J ends lost 7 bases and 2 bases, in that order; junction bases with no gene match: 16. The CDR3 loop spans 17 amino acids. Germline loops: CDR1 DFQATT, CDR2 SNEGSKA (reference sequence). This CDR3 reads CSVRGLAGTGGNQPQHF. The DNA of the CDR3 is TGCAGTGTCAGGGGTCTGGCAGGGACAGGCGGCAATCAGCCCCAGCATTTT.

By sample share, this clonotype is medium-sized. CDR3 in amino acids: CASSGQPQETQYF. In DNA, the CDR3 is TGTGCCAGCAGCGGACAACCTCAAGAGACCCAGTACTTC. This chain uses TRBV28 with TRBJ2-5; a weak D match, TRBD1 (5 bases). The germline V and J ends were trimmed by 6 bases and 2 bases, with 10 bases remaining between them. Germline CDR1 MDHEN, CDR2 SYDVKM. The length of the CDR3 is 13 residues.

This clonotype was found a few times. The chain uses TRBV3-1 and TRBJ2-3; 8 bases agree with TRBD2. Looked up from germline, CDR1 is LGHDT and CDR2 is YNNKEL (reference sequence). The ends lost 1 base at V and 4 bases at J; junction bases unmatched: 4. This CDR3 is built from 15 residues. For the CDR3, the DNA is TGTGCCAGCAGCCAAGGAGCGGGGGACGCAGATACGCAGTATTTT. It translates to CASSQGAGDADTQYF.

This clonotype has ten or more counts. V gene TRBV21-1 combines with J gene TRBJ2-5; the DNA was not compared with TRBD1, the D call given in the table. TRBV21-1 corresponds to a pseudogene. CDR3 length: 17 residues. CDR3 sequence (DNA): TGTGCCAGCAGCAACTCCATGGACAATCTACTCATAGAGACCCAGTACTTC. Its protein is CASSNSMDNLLIETQYF.

This clonotype occurred many times. The chain couples TRBV20-1 to TRBJ2-5; the match to TRBD2 covers 12 bases. Per germline, CDR1 DFQATT and CDR2 SNEGSKA (reference sequence). The ends lost 6 bases at V and 3 bases at J; junction bases unmatched: 2. The CDR3 consists of 13 residues. The CDR3 sequence is CSARLAGEETQYF. As DNA, the CDR3 is TGCAGTGCCAGACTAGCGGGGGAAGAGACCCAGTACTTC.

This clonotype was counted at least ten times. The chain joins TRBV5-1 to TRBJ1-1; D not resolved. Germline lookup yields CDR1 SGHRS and CDR2 YFSETQ. The CDR3 length is 13 residues. V lost 0 bases, J lost 6 bases, and 9 bases lay in between. This chain's CDR3 is CASSLGAGAEAFF. The CDR3 coding sequence is TGCGCCAGCAGCTTGGGTGCGGGCGCTGAAGCTTTCTTT.

This clonotype came up many times. This chain uses TRBV29-1 with TRBJ1-1; D is ambiguous. V lost 3 bases and J 5 bases, leaving 1 base between the germline ends. The CDR3 consists of 9 residues. Germline CDR1 SQVTM, CDR2 ANQGSEA. Here the CDR3 reads CSVDTEAFF. In DNA form, the CDR3 reads TGCAGCGTTGATACTGAAGCTTTCTTT. Filled out from reference TRBV29-1 and TRBJ1-1, the complete variable domain reads SAVISQKPSRDICQRGTSLTIQCQVDSQVTMMFWYRQQPGQSLTLIATANQGSEATYESGFVIDKFPISRPNLTFSTLTVSNMSPEDSSIYLCSVDTEAFFGQGTRLTVV.

The chain couples TRBV29-1 to TRBJ2-3, with D uncertain. Trimming removed 6 bases at V and 6 bases at J, with 1 base between. This CDR3 spans 8 amino acids. CDR1 SQVTM and CDR2 ANQGSEA come from the germline V gene. The chain's CDR3 is CSVDTQYF. CDR3 in DNA: TGCAGCGTCGATACGCAGTATTTT.

This clonotype occurred many times. The genes are TRBV6-6 and TRBJ2-5; D is unclear. V gave up 2 bases and J gave up 2 bases, with 15 bases separating them. The CDR3 sequence is 16 residues long. Germline assignment: CDR1 MNHNY and CDR2 SVGAGI (reference sequence). Here the CDR3 reads CASSYRLEDLQETQYF. As DNA, the CDR3 is TGTGCCAGCAGTTACCGACTCGAAGATTTGCAAGAGACCCAGTACTTC.

The chain has TRBV7-9 and TRBJ1-5; TRBD1 is a possible D gene (5 bases). Germline V lookup: CDR1 SEHNR, CDR2 FQNEAQ (reference sequence). Trimming took off 0 bases at V and 3 bases at J, with 9 bases between the two ends. The CDR3 sequence is 15 residues long. The CDR3 region is CASSLAAGNNQPQHF. As DNA, the CDR3 is TGTGCCAGCAGCTTAGCGGCAGGGAACAATCAGCCCCAGCATTTT.

This clonotype was detected once. The CDR3 spells CSVEGGVAEAFF. CDR3 coding DNA: TGCAGCGTTGAAGGGGGGGTAGCTGAAGCTTTCTTT. The chain employs TRBV29-1 and TRBJ1-1; TRBD1 might be the D (5 bases). The CDR3 runs to 12 residues. V lost 1 base to trimming and J lost 6 bases, with 9 bases between them. CDR1 and CDR2 (germline): SQVTM, ANQGSEA.

This clonotype showed up many times. The chain couples TRBV10-3 to TRBJ2-6; D not certain. V gave up 0 bases and J gave up 2 bases, with 8 bases separating them. The CDR3 has 16 amino acids. Per the germline V gene, CDR1 is ENHRY and CDR2 is SYGVKD. CDR3 sequence: CAISESTSTGANVLTF. CDR3 in DNA: TGTGCCATCAGTGAGTCGACGAGTACTGGGGCCAACGTCCTGACTTTC.

This clonotype was recorded a few times. The CDR3 spells CASSQERLGPLHF. The CDR3, as DNA: TGCGCCAGCAGCCAAGAACGTCTTGGACCCCTCCACTTT. The chain recombines TRBV4-3 with TRBJ1-6, with D unresolved. Germline V CDR1 and CDR2: LGHNA, YSLEER. The CDR3 covers 13 residues. Between the trimmed V and J ends, which lost 0 bases and 12 bases, there was a span of 9 bases.

This clonotype was counted a few times. The V call is TRBV9, the J call TRBJ2-3; 9 bases are a match to TRBD2. Germline CDR1 is SGDLS and CDR2 is YYNGEE. The CDR3 is 19 residues long. The V and J ends lost 3 bases and 2 bases, in that order; junction bases with no gene match: 16. The CDR3: CASSAPLGSSGGYTDTQYF. Written as DNA, the CDR3 is TGTGCCAGCAGCGCCCCCCTGGGATCGAGCGGGGGGTACACAGATACGCAGTATTTT.

This chain joins TRBV12-3 or TRBV12-4 and TRBJ1-2; 10 bases align to TRBD1. The V gene end was trimmed by 8 bases and the J gene end by 7 bases; junction bases not matched to a gene: 7. The CDR3 runs to 13 residues. The CDR3 sequence: CASERDRGRGYTF. DNA for the CDR3: TGTGCCAGCGAAAGGGACAGGGGTCGTGGCTACACCTTC.

Many counts were recorded for this clonotype. The chain carries TRBV6-5 and TRBJ1-6; D possibly corresponds to TRBD1 (5 bases). The germline gives CDR1 MNHEY, CDR2 SVGAGI. The CDR3 is 15 residues long. The V end lost 2 bases, the J end lost 9 bases, and 14 bases lay between the germline ends. This CDR3 is CASSYGDLTFSPLHF. Here the CDR3 DNA reads TGTGCCAGCAGTTACGGGGACCTCACCTTTTCACCCCTCCACTTT.

This clonotype was seen only a few times. The genes are TRBV29-1 and TRBJ2-3, with a possible D match to TRBD1 (5 bases). Germline CDR1 and CDR2: SQVTM and ANQGSEA. The CDR3 extends over 15 amino acids. With 2 bases removed from V and 0 bases from J, the gap between germline ends came to 12 bases. The CDR3 loop is CSVESRTTSTDTQYF. In nucleotides, the CDR3 is TGCAGCGTTGAAAGTCGGACAACTAGCACAGATACGCAGTATTTT.

This clonotype came up many times. The chain carries TRBV5-1 and TRBJ1-1; a possible D gene is TRBD1 (5 bases). This CDR3 is 15 amino acids long. Germline loops: CDR1 SGHRS, CDR2 YFSETQ. Trimming cost V 0 bases and J 4 bases, with 13 bases left between them. CDR3 protein: CASSLVPGATTEAFF. CDR3 DNA sequence: TGCGCCAGCAGCTTGGTTCCTGGGGCCACCACTGAAGCTTTCTTT.

This clonotype was found many times. The V call is TRBV20-1, the J call TRBJ2-1, with 13 positions matching TRBD2. V shed 2 bases and J 6 bases; nucleotides not matched to a gene: 7. Germline V gene sequence: CDR1 DFQATT, CDR2 SNEGSKA (reference sequence). This CDR3 has 16 residues. The CDR3 bases are TGCAGTGCTAGAATGACTAGCGGGGGGAGGGCCAATGAGCAGTTCTTC. Translated, it gives CSARMTSGGRANEQFF.

V and J are TRBV5-1 and TRBJ2-7, with TRBD2 as a possible D gene (6 bases). Germline V gives CDR1 SGHRS, CDR2 YFSETQ. This CDR3 is 13 amino acids long. Deletions cut 4 bases from V and 5 bases from J, with 13 bases between. The CDR3 region is CASSPQRVHEQYF. For the CDR3, the DNA is TGCGCCAGCAGCCCCCAGCGGGTCCACGAGCAGTACTTC.

This chain links TRBV29-1 with TRBJ1-1, with 8 bases lining up with TRBD1. Germline assignment: CDR1 SQVTM and CDR2 ANQGSEA. The CDR3 has 15 residues. The V segment lost 3 bases and the J segment 6 bases; nucleotides outside the gene matches: 12. The CDR3 coding sequence is TGCAGCGTTGATCGACAGGGGATTTCAGGGGCTGAAGCTTTCTTT. It yields the protein CSVDRQGISGAEAFF.

In its sample, this clonotype was seen many times. The chain employs TRBV29-1 and TRBJ2-5; 7 bases are shared with TRBD2. The CDR3 is 13 amino acids. The trim removed 6 bases at V and 4 bases at J, leaving 8 bases unmatched. Per germline, CDR1 SQVTM and CDR2 ANQGSEA. DNA for the CDR3: TGCAGCGTCGGGAGGCACGTTTCAGAGACCCAGTACTTC. Protein product: CSVGRHVSETQYF.

This clonotype has just a few counts. V gene TRBV9 combines with J gene TRBJ1-1; 7 bases are a match to TRBD1. This CDR3 region has 14 residues. Germline values: CDR1 SGDLS, CDR2 YYNGEE. V lost 4 bases, J lost 7 bases, and 10 bases stayed unmatched. The CDR3 loop reads CASSKSPRDSEAFF. Here the CDR3 DNA reads TGTGCCAGCAGCAAGAGCCCCCGGGACAGTGAAGCTTTCTTT.

The CDR3 loop reads CASSGTNPTADTQYF. The DNA of the CDR3 is TGCGCCAGCAGCGGGACTAACCCTACCGCAGATACGCAGTATTTT. V and J are TRBV5-1 and TRBJ2-3, with TRBD2 matching 7 bases. Germline values: CDR1 SGHRS, CDR2 YFSETQ. The CDR3 consists of 15 residues. The V gene end was trimmed by 4 bases and the J gene end by 4 bases; junction bases not matched to a gene: 9.

The V call is TRBV29-1, the J call TRBJ2-1; 7 positions match TRBD1. The CDR3 is made up of 15 amino acids. With V trimmed by 4 bases and J by 0 bases, 6 bases remained unmatched. The V gene's germline CDR1 is SQVTM and CDR2 ANQGSEA. In nucleotides, the CDR3 is TGCAGCGTTGCCGACAGGGAAGACTCCTACAATGAGCAGTTCTTC. Translation gives CSVADREDSYNEQFF.

This clonotype was detected many times. V usage is TRBV6-6 and J usage is TRBJ2-1, with 10 nucleotides matching TRBD2. Germline values: CDR1 MNHNY, CDR2 SVGAGI (reference sequence). The CDR3 covers 15 residues. Trimming removed 5 bases from V and 4 bases from J; junction bases left unmatched: 5. The CDR3 loop reads CASSERGGGYNEQFF. CDR3 DNA: TGTGCCAGCAGTGAGCGGGGGGGCGGGTACAATGAGCAGTTCTTC.

This clonotype is medium-sized by share. Here the CDR3 reads CASSYPGTSSYEQYF. CDR3 sequence (DNA): TGTGCCAGCAGTTATCCTGGGACTAGCAGCTACGAGCAGTACTTC. This chain connects TRBV6-5 to TRBJ2-7; 9 bases match TRBD2. Germline lookup yields CDR1 MNHEY and CDR2 SVGAGI. V shed 3 bases and J 3 bases; nucleotides not matched to a gene: 6. The CDR3 totals 15 residues.

This clonotype was counted a few times. The V and J genes are TRBV29-1 and TRBJ1-1, with 11 bases fitting TRBD1. There are 13 residues in the CDR3. The V and J ends lost 7 bases and 2 bases, in that order; junction bases with no gene match: 3. CDR1 SQVTM and CDR2 ANQGSEA come from the germline V gene. CDR3 amino acids: CSAWTGGNTEAFF. The CDR3 DNA is TGCAGCGCTTGGACAGGGGGCAACACTGAAGCTTTCTTT.